This entry features one TCR beta chain sequence. This record comes from a study of blood T cell repertoires in COVID-19. Across the whole study: Samples of COVID-19 (acute and convalescent) were obtained from the United States, Italy and Spain. Sample material is recorded as cDNA or gDNA derived from T cells, B-cell-depleted T cells, or PBMCs.

Germline-derived CDR1 and CDR2 are LGHNA and YNFKEQ. CDR3 length equals 18 residues. V was trimmed by 0 bases and J by 4 bases, leaving 18 bases between them. In the authors' methods: Estimation of nucleated cell counts was performed using reference gene primer amplification. Some clones are missing from TCRdb's copy, which holds only in-frame ones; the method was immunoSEQ multiplex PCR. That table supplies the V and J calls and clone size; D and trimming were determined from the DNA. This table holds about 110,000 clones, less than 85% found once. This chain connects TRBV4-2 to TRBJ1-4; D might be TRBD1 (6 bases). Input material: peripheral blood. The receptor comes from an elderly woman with acute or convalescent COVID-19. DNA of the CDR3: TGTGCCAGCAGCCAAGAGGTTTACCGACAGGCGCTTAATGAAAAACTGTTTTTT. It translates to CASSQEVYRQALNEKLFF.